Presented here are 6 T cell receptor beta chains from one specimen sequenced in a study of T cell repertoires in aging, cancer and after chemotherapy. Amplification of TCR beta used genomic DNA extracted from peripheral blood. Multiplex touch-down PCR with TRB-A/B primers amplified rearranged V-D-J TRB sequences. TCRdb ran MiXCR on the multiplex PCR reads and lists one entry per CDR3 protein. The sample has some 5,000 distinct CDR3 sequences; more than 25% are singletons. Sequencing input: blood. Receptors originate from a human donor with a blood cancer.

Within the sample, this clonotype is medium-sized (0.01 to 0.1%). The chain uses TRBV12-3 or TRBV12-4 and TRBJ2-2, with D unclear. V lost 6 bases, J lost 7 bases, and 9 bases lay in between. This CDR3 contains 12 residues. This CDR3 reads CASRASGGELFF. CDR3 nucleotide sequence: TGTGCCAGCAGGGCCTCGGGCGGGGAGCTGTTTTTT.

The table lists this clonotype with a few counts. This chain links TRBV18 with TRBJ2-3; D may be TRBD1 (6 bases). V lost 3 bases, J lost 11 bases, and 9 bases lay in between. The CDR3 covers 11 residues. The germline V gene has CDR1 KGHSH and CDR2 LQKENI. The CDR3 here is CASSPGQKQYF. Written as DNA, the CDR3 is TGTGCCAGCTCACCGGGACAAAAGCAGTATTTT.

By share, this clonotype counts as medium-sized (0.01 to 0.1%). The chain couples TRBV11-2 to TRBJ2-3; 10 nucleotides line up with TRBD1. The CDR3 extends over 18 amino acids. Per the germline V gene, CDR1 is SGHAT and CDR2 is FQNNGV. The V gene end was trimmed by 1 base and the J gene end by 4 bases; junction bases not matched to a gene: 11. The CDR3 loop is CASSLGGWGTGAADTQYF. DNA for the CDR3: TGTGCCAGCAGCTTAGGGGGGTGGGGGACAGGGGCGGCAGATACGCAGTATTTT. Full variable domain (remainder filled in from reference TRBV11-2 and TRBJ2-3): EAGVAQSPRYKIIEKRQSVAFWCNPISGHATLYWYQQILGQGPKLLIQFQNNGVVDDSQLPKDRFSAERLKGVDSTLKIQPAKLEDSAVYLCASSLGGWGTGAADTQYFGPGTRLTVL.

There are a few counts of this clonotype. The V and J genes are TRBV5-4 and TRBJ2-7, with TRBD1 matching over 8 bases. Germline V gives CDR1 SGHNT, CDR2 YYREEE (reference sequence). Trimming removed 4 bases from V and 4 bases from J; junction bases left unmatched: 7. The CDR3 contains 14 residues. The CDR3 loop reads CASSNWRQGYEQYF. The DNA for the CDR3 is TGTGCCAGCAGCAATTGGCGACAGGGGTACGAGCAGTACTTC.

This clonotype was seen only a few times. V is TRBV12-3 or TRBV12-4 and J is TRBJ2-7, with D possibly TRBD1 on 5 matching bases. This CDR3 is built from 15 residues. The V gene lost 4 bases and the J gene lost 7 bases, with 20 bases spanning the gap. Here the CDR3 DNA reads TGTGCCAGCAGTTACTCGAGACAGTCCTTAGGGGAGCAGTACTTC. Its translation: CASSYSRQSLGEQYF.

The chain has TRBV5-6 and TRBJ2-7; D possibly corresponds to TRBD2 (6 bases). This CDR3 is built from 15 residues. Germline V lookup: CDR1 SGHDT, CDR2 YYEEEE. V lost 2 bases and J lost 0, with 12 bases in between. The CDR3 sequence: CASSFPGLNSYEQYF. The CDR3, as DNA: TGTGCCAGCAGCTTCCCGGGACTTAACTCCTACGAGCAGTACTTC.